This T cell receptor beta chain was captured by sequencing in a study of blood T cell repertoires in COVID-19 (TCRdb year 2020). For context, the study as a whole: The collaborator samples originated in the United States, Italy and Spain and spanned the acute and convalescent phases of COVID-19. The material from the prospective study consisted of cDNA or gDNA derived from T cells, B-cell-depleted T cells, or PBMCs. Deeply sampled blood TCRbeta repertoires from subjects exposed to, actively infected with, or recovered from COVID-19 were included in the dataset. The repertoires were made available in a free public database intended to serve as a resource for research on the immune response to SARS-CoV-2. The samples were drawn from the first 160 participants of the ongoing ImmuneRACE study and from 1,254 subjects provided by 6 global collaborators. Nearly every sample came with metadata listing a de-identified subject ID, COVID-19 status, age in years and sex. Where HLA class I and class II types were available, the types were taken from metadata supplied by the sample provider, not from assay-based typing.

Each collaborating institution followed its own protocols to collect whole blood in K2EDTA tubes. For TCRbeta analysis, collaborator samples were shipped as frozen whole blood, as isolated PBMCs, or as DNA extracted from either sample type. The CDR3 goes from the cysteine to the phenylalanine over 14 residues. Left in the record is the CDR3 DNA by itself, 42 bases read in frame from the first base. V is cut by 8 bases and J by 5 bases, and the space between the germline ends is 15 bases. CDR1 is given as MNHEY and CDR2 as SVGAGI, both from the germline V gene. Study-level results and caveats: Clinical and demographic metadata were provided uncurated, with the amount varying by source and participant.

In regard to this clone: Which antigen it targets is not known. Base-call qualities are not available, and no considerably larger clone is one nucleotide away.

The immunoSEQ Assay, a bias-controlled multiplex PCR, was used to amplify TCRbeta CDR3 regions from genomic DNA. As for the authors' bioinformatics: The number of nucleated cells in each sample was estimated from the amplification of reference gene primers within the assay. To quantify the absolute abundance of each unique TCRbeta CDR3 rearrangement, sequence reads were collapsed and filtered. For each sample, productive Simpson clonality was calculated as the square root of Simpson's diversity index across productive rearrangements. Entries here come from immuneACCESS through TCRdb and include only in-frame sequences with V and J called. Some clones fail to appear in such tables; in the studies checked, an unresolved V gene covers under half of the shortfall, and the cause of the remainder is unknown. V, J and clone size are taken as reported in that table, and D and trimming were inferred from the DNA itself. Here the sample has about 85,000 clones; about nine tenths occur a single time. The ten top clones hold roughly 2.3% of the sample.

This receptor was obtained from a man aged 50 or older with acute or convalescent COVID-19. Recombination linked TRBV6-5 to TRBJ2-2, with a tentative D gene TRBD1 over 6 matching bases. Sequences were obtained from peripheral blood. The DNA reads TGTGCCAGCGGACTTGGAAGGGGGACCGGGGAGCTGTTTTTT. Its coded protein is CASGLGRGTGELFF.